This TCR beta chain was retrieved from a study of shared clonotypes between healthy human individuals. As processed by the authors: ImmunoSEQ yielded junction-only sequences lacking quality scores, so filtering differed. Data came from immunoSEQ multiplex PCR; TCRdb stores just in-frame clones and leaves some out. V, J and clone size are taken as reported in that table, and D and trimming were inferred from the DNA itself. The sample lists some 740,000 clones; about 92% were seen once. Germline V CDR1 and CDR2: MNHEY, SMNVEV (reference sequence). The CDR3 length is 16 residues. The V gene lost 6 bases and the J gene lost 0 bases, with 14 bases spanning the gap. Naive CD8 cells lacked CD45RO and underwent positive selection for CCR7, leaving out terminally differentiated effector memory CD45RA+ cells.

The clonotype comes from a man under 40 in good health. Sequenced material: naive CD8+ T cells sorted from blood. The chain carries TRBV27 and TRBJ2-2; D may match TRBD1 or TRBD2 (5 bases each). CDR3 nucleotides: TGTGCCAGCAGCTCCCGGGGCGTGACGAACACCGGGGAGCTGTTTTTT. Its translation: CASSSRGVTNTGELFF.